These 19 T cell receptor beta chains were all obtained from the same sample, sequenced in a study of identical twins. TCRdb re-analysed the 5' RACE reads in MiXCR, keeping a single row per CDR3 protein. The sample holds about 500,000 distinct CDR3 sequences; roughly an eighth are singletons and the top ten take more than 0.8%. These data are also associated with another study on yellow fever vaccine responses in identical twins.

The material sequenced was CD4+ T cells sorted from blood. The receptors originated from a woman aged 18-35 years in good health.

Many counts were recorded for this clonotype. The genes are TRBV5-1 and TRBJ2-5, with D possibly being TRBD1 (6 bases). The CDR3 has 14 residues. V was pared by 4 bases and J by 10 bases, with 20 bases between. CDR1 is SGHRS and CDR2 is YFSETQ in the germline V gene. The CDR3 nucleotides are TGCGCCAGCAGCCCACACAAACAGGGTTCTGACCAGTACTTC. Translated: CASSPHKQGSDQYF.

In this sample, this clonotype turned up a few times. This chain links TRBV4-3 with TRBJ2-2; 7 bases fit TRBD1. With 5 bases clipped from V and 4 bases from J, the junction kept 4 bases outside the gene matches. Germline V lookup: CDR1 LGHNA, CDR2 YSLEER. The CDR3 runs to 14 residues. The CDR3: CASSGDRLTGELFF. The CDR3 DNA sequence: TGCGCCAGCAGCGGGGACAGACTCACCGGGGAGCTGTTTTTT.

The chain is built from TRBV5-1 and TRBJ2-6; 11 positions agree with TRBD1. The CDR3 contains 19 residues. V shed 4 bases and J 0 bases; nucleotides not matched to a gene: 9. Per the germline V gene, CDR1 is SGHRS and CDR2 is YFSETQ. CDR3 sequence (DNA): TGCGCCAGCAGCAGGGACAGGGGGTCCGTGAGCTCTGGGGCCAACGTCCTGACTTTC. Its protein product is CASSRDRGSVSSGANVLTF.

The chain is built from TRBV5-1 and TRBJ2-5; weak D call: TRBD2 (6 bases). Trimming took 3 bases from V and 1 from J, leaving 13 bases between them. Germline V gives CDR1 SGHRS, CDR2 YFSETQ. The CDR3 is 15 amino acids. Here the CDR3 DNA reads TGCGCCAGCAGCTCGGCGGGAAATACCCAAGAGACCCAGTACTTC. It yields the protein CASSSAGNTQETQYF.

There are a few counts of this clonotype. The chain couples TRBV6-5 to TRBJ1-5; D not resolved. V gave up 0 bases and J gave up 7 bases, with 10 bases separating them. Germline values: CDR1 MNHEY, CDR2 SVGAGI. CDR3 length: 14 amino acids. In DNA form, the CDR3 reads TGTGCCAGCAGTTACTCGATGCTGGGGCAGCCCCAGCATTTT. This translates into CASSYSMLGQPQHF.

This clonotype came up a few times. The V and J genes are TRBV20-1 and TRBJ2-2; 14 bases are shared with TRBD2. The CDR3 has 17 amino acids. CDR1 is DFQATT, CDR2 SNEGSKA, per germline (reference sequence). The J segment lost 6 bases and the V segment lost 2 bases, leaving 8 bases of the junction unmatched. The CDR3 coding sequence is TGCAGTGCTAGATACGGGGGGACTAGCGGGAGAGCCGGGGAGCTGTTTTTT. It codes for CSARYGGTSGRAGELFF.

The rearrangement links TRBV5-1 to TRBJ1-5, with D possibly matching TRBD1 (5 bases). The CDR3 spans 15 residues. The germline gives CDR1 SGHRS, CDR2 YFSETQ. V lost 3 bases and J 0 bases, leaving 10 bases between the germline ends. The CDR3 nucleotides are TGCGCCAGCAGCTCTGGCAGGGATAGCAATCAGCCCCAGCATTTT. This gives the protein CASSSGRDSNQPQHF.

The V and J genes are TRBV27 and TRBJ2-2; 8 nucleotides line up with TRBD1. The CDR3 contains 16 residues. The germline V gene encodes CDR1 MNHEY and CDR2 SMNVEV (reference sequence). The ends lost 6 bases at V and 0 bases at J; junction bases unmatched: 6. This chain's CDR3 is CASSLDRGPNTGELFF. The CDR3 region has the DNA TGTGCCAGCAGCCTCGACAGGGGCCCGAACACCGGGGAGCTGTTTTTT.

V usage is TRBV18 and J usage is TRBJ2-5; D is unclear. V was cut by 2 bases and J by 7 bases, with 11 bases left in between. CDR1 and CDR2 (germline): KGHSH, LQKENI. The CDR3 covers 13 residues. The CDR3: CASSPDFLGTQYF. The CDR3 DNA reads as TGTGCCAGCTCACCAGACTTTTTGGGGACCCAGTACTTC.

This clonotype was observed a few times. The gene calls are TRBV11-2 and TRBJ1-1; 7 bases are a match to TRBD1. The junction had 5 bases not matched to a gene; V was cut back by 7 bases and J by 0 bases. This CDR3 contains 14 residues. Germline V gives CDR1 SGHAT, CDR2 FQNNGV. Written as DNA, the CDR3 is TGTGCCAGCAACCCGGGACAGATGAACACTGAAGCTTTCTTT. Translated: CASNPGQMNTEAFF. The variable domain in full, completed from reference TRBV11-2 and TRBJ1-1, reads EAGVAQSPRYKIIEKRQSVAFWCNPISGHATLYWYQQILGQGPKLLIQFQNNGVVDDSQLPKDRFSAERLKGVDSTLKIQPAKLEDSAVYLCASNPGQMNTEAFFGQGTRLTVV.

This clonotype was counted a few times. This sequence joins TRBV10-3 and TRBJ2-3; 12 bases agree with TRBD2. Germline V gene lookup returns CDR1 ENHRY and CDR2 SYGVKD. The CDR3 consists of 14 residues. J gave up 6 bases and V 6 bases, and 4 bases lay outside the gene matches. CDR3 amino acids: CAIRTSGSVDTQYF. The DNA of the CDR3 is TGTGCCATCAGGACTAGCGGGAGTGTTGATACGCAGTATTTT.

This chain uses TRBV7-2 with TRBJ2-1; the match to TRBD2 covers 15 bases. Germline trimming cut 4 bases from V and 9 bases from J; bases unmatched to any gene: 4. The CDR3 is 15 amino acids. Germline V lookup: CDR1 SGHTA, CDR2 FQGNSA. CDR3 coding DNA: TGTGCCAGCAGCTGGACTAGCGGGGGGGCGGGTGAGCAGTTCTTC. Protein sequence: CASSWTSGGAGEQFF.

This clonotype was observed a few times. This chain connects TRBV6-2 or TRBV6-3 to TRBJ2-7, with 9 bases matching TRBD2. Germline V gene sequence: CDR1 MNHEY, CDR2 SVGEGT. The CDR3 consists of 15 residues. V lost 9 bases to trimming and J lost 5 bases; unmatched junction nucleotides: 14. The CDR3 bases are TGTGCCAGTATGCACTGGACTAGCGCAAAGGACGAGCAGTACTTC. Translating gives CASMHWTSAKDEQYF.

This clonotype was counted only a few times. The V gene is TRBV7-3, the J gene TRBJ2-7; TRBD2 matches at 11 bases. In germline, CDR1 is SGHTA, CDR2 FQGTGA. Trimming at V came to 5 bases and at J to 3 bases, leaving 3 bases not matched to a gene. This CDR3 has 14 amino acids. The CDR3 DNA is TGTGCCAGCAGCCGAGGACTAGCGGGCTACGAGCAGTACTTC. Amino acids: CASSRGLAGYEQYF. Full variable domain (outside the CDR3, taken from reference TRBV7-3 and TRBJ2-7): GAGVSQTPSNKVTEKGKYVELRCDPISGHTALYWYRQSLGQGPEFLIYFQGTGAADDSGLPNDRFFAVRPEGSVSTLKIQRTERGDSAVYLCASSRGLAGYEQYFGPGTRLTVT.

The V call is TRBV28, the J call TRBJ2-7, with a weak D call TRBD1 (5 bases). Germline V gene data show CDR1 as MDHEN and CDR2 as SYDVKM. The length of the CDR3 is 11 residues. V was trimmed by 5 bases and J by 7 bases, leaving 9 bases between them. CDR3 region: CASSPGREQYF. The CDR3, as DNA: TGTGCCAGCAGTCCAGGGCGGGAGCAGTACTTC.

This clonotype was seen many times. J is TRBJ2-1 and V is TRBV5-1; maybe TRBD1 (5 bases). The CDR3 loop spans 14 amino acids. The V gene's germline CDR1 is SGHRS and CDR2 YFSETQ. V lost 10 bases and J 4 bases, leaving 18 bases between the germline ends. The chain's CDR3 is CASAEQGTYNEQFF. The CDR3 DNA reads as TGCGCCTCTGCGGAGCAGGGTACTTACAATGAGCAGTTCTTC.

This clonotype appeared many times. The chain combines TRBV5-1 with TRBJ1-2; 7 nucleotides agree with TRBD1. The CDR3 is made up of 15 amino acids. Germline V gene lookup returns CDR1 SGHRS and CDR2 YFSETQ. J was trimmed by 0 bases and V by 4 bases; bases with no gene match: 6. CDR3 loop: CASSETGDANYGYTF. The CDR3 nucleotides read TGCGCCAGCAGCGAAACAGGGGACGCTAACTATGGCTACACCTTC.

The chain joins TRBV7-2 to TRBJ2-7; 8 bases are shared with TRBD1. Germline CDR1 and CDR2: SGHTA and FQGNSA. Trimming at V came to 1 base and at J to 2 bases, leaving 7 bases not matched to a gene. The CDR3 runs to 16 residues. CDR3 sequence (DNA): TGTGCCAGCAGCTTAGTCTCGACAGGGGAAACCTACGAGCAGTACTTC. This encodes CASSLVSTGETYEQYF.

This clonotype came up many times. The rearrangement links TRBV5-5 to TRBJ2-1; D call uncertain. This CDR3 is 14 amino acids long. Germline V gene data show CDR1 as SGHKS and CDR2 as YYEKEE (reference sequence). Trimming took off 4 bases at V and 0 bases at J, with 8 bases between the two ends. This CDR3 reads CASSTGSSYNEQFF. The CDR3 DNA reads as TGTGCCAGCAGCACTGGCAGCTCCTACAATGAGCAGTTCTTC.